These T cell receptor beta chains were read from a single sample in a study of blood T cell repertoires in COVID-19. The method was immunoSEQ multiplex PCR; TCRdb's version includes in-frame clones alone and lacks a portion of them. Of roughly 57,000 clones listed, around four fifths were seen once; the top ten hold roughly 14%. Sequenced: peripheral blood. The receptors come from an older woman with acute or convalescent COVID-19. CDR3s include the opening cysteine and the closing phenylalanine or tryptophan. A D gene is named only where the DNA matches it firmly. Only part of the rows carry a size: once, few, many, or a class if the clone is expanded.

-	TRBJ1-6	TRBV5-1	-	CASSLIESSYNSPLHF	TGCGCCAGCAGCTTGATTGAGAGCTCCTATAATTCACCCCTCCACTTT
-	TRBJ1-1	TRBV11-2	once	CASSYRQNTEAFF	TGTGCCAGCAGCTACAGACAGAACACTGAAGCTTTCTTT
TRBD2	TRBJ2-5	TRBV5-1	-	CASSFPSGGAVGAQETQYF	TGCGCCAGCAGCTTTCCTAGCGGGGGGGCCGTGGGGGCCCAAGAGACCCAGTACTTC
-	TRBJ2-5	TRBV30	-	CAWSQGGQTQYF	TGTGCCTGGAGTCAGGGGGGACAGACCCAGTACTTC
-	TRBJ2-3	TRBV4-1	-	CASSRADTQYF	TGCGCCAGCAGTCGGGCAGATACGCAGTATTTT
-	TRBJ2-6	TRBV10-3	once	CATSPWSAGANVLTF	TGTGCCACCTCACCGTGGAGTGCTGGGGCCAACGTCCTGACTTTC
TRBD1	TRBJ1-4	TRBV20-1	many	CSASQPGQFNEKLFF	TGCAGTGCTAGTCAACCGGGACAGTTTAATGAAAAACTGTTTTTT
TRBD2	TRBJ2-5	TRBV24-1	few	CATSDPRVGRDQETQYF	TGTGCCACCAGTGATCCTCGGGTAGGGAGGGACCAAGAGACCCAGTACTTC
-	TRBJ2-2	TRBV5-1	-	CASSLEVGANTGELFF	TGCGCCAGCAGCTTGGAGGTAGGGGCAAACACCGGGGAGCTGTTTTTT
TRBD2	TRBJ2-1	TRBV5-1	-	CASSSGTTHNEQFF	TGCGCCAGCAGTTCCGGGACTACGCACAATGAGCAGTTCTTC
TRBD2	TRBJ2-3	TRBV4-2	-	CASSHRTSGEVDTQYF	TGTGCCAGCAGCCACCGGACTAGCGGGGAGGTGGATACGCAGTATTTT
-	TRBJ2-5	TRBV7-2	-	CASSRRTGVAGAPRETQYF	TGTGCCAGCAGCCGTCGGACAGGGGTAGCGGGGGCCCCACGGGAGACCCAGTACTTC
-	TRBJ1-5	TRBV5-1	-	CASSLSVDQPQHF	TGCGCCAGCAGCTTAAGCGTAGATCAGCCCCAGCATTTT
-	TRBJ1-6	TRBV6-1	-	CASSEGHRLALHF	TGTGCCAGCAGTGAAGGACATCGGTTGGCCCTCCACTTT
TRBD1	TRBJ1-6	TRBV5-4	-	CASSLGQGAYNSPLHF	TGTGCCAGCAGCCTGGGACAGGGGGCTTATAATTCACCCCTCCACTTT
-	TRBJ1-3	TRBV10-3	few	CAISRTGNSGNTIYF	TGTGCCATCTCCCGCACGGGGAACTCTGGAAACACCATATATTTT
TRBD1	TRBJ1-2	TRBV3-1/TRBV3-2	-	CASSQGTGDPQWGYTF	TGTGCCAGCAGCCAAGGGACAGGGGACCCCCAGTGGGGCTACACCTTC
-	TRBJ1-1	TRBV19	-	CASRTTETNTEAFF	TGTGCCAGTAGGACGACAGAGACGAACACTGAAGCTTTCTTT
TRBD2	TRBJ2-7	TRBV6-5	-	CASSLVAGGSYEQYF	TGTGCCAGCAGTTTGGTAGCGGGGGGCTCCTACGAGCAGTACTTC
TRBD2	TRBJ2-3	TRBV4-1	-	CASSQVGGDYTQYF	TGCGCCAGCAGCCAAGTCGGGGGGGATTATACGCAGTATTTT
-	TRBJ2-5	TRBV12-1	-	CASSPLTREAETQYF	TGTGCCAGCAGCCCGTTGACCCGGGAGGCGGAGACCCAGTACTTC
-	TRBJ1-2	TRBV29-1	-	CSVLEAAYGYTF	TGCAGCGTCCTAGAAGCTGCTTATGGCTACACCTTC
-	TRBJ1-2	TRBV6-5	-	CASSLGDIYGYTF	TGTGCCAGCAGCCTCGGGGACATTTATGGCTACACCTTC
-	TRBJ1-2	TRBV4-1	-	CASSQSGRVNYGYTF	TGCGCCAGCAGCCAAAGCGGGCGGGTTAACTATGGCTACACCTTC
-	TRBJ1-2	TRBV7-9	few	CASSLGGNYGYTF	TGTGCCAGCAGCTTAGGAGGGAACTATGGCTACACCTTC
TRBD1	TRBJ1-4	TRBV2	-	CASSVAGQGLQKLFF	TGTGCCAGCAGTGTGGCGGGACAGGGTCTGCAAAAACTGTTTTTT
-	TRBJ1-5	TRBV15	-	CATSRVTGSNQPQHF	TGTGCCACCAGCAGAGTTACAGGGTCGAATCAGCCCCAGCATTTT
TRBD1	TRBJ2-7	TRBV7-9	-	CASSLDADRSSYEQYF	TGTGCCAGCAGCCTCGATGCGGACAGGAGCTCCTACGAGCAGTACTTC
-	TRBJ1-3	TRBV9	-	CASSVRQYSGNTIYF	TGTGCCAGCAGCGTGCGGCAGTACTCTGGAAACACCATATATTTT
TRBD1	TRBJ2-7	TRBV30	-	CAWNLEGQGLSYEQYF	TGTGCCTGGAACCTGGAGGGACAGGGATTATCCTACGAGCAGTACTTC
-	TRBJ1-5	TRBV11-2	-	CASSSRRDQPQHF	TGTGCCAGCAGCTCCCGCAGGGATCAGCCCCAGCATTTT